These 21 T cell receptor beta chains were all obtained from the same sample, sequenced in a study of OX40 agonist ivuxolimab in advanced cancers. TCRdb keeps only in-frame clones here, not all; method: immunoSEQ multiplex PCR. The sample holds roughly 29,000 clones, less than 90% seen once. This specimen was CD4+ or CD8+ T cells sorted from blood, taken in a trial of the OX40 agonist ivuxolimab. These receptors originate from an adult with an advanced solid tumor such as melanoma, head and neck, liver or kidney cancer.

Here the CDR3 reads CASSGGLAGEAYNEQFF. The CDR3 DNA is TGTGCCAGCAGCGGAGGACTAGCGGGAGAGGCTTACAATGAGCAGTTCTTC. The V call is TRBV5-6, the J call TRBJ2-1, with 13 bases fitting TRBD2. Germline V gene sequence: CDR1 SGHDT, CDR2 YYEEEE. V shed 4 bases, J shed 4 bases, and the junction held 8 bases outside the gene matches. The CDR3 runs 17 residues.

The chain carries TRBV5-1 and TRBJ2-7, with D uncertain. V lost 3 bases and J lost 5, with 15 bases in between. CDR1 is SGHRS and CDR2 is YFSETQ in the germline V gene. The CDR3 sequence is 14 residues long. In nucleotides, the CDR3 is TGCGCCAGCAGCTACCTCCCCGGGTACAACGAGCAGTACTTC. It is translated as CASSYLPGYNEQYF.

The genes are TRBV6-5 and TRBJ2-5; D gene ambiguous. CDR3 length equals 12 residues. CDR1 is MNHEY and CDR2 is SVGAGI in the germline V gene. V lost 5 bases, J lost 5 bases, and 9 bases lay in between. CDR3 loop: CASSAPSETQYF. CDR3 DNA sequence: TGTGCCAGCAGTGCCCCCAGCGAGACCCAGTACTTC.

In DNA, the CDR3 is TGCGCCAGCAGTCAATCCCCAGGGTGCTCTAATGAAAAACTGTTTTTT. This encodes CASSQSPGCSNEKLFF. The V and J genes are TRBV23-1 and TRBJ1-4; the D gene is possibly TRBD1 (5 bases). TRBV23-1 is an open reading frame whose function is uncertain. This CDR3 has 16 residues. Trimming shortened V by 0 bases and J by 3 bases, and 11 bases separated the two germline ends.

The chain has TRBV7-9 and TRBJ1-1; 10 nucleotides line up with TRBD1. CDR1 is SEHNR and CDR2 is FQNEAQ in the germline V gene (reference sequence). The CDR3 has 16 amino acids. The V gene end was trimmed by 5 bases and the J gene end by 1 base; junction bases not matched to a gene: 7. CDR3 amino acids: CASSVDRGRGNTEAFF. The CDR3 DNA sequence: TGTGCCAGCAGCGTCGACAGGGGGCGAGGGAACACTGAAGCTTTCTTT.

This rearrangement joins TRBV7-6 to TRBJ2-6, with D tentatively TRBD2 (5 bases). The CDR3 totals 18 residues. Germline V CDR1 and CDR2: SGHVS, FNYEAQ. The V end lost 10 bases, the J end lost 0 bases, and 22 bases lay between the germline ends. As DNA, the CDR3 is TGTGCCATCTTAAGAGCCGGGCACGGGGACTCTGGGGCCAACGTCCTGACTTTC. This sequence encodes CAILRAGHGDSGANVLTF.

The V call is TRBV4-1, the J call TRBJ1-4, with D hard to call. CDR3 length equals 14 residues. V was trimmed by 4 bases and J by 5 bases, leaving 11 bases between them. CDR1 and CDR2 from the germline V gene are MGHRA and YSYEKL. The CDR3: CASSPLSTNEKLFF. The CDR3 DNA is TGCGCCAGCAGCCCCCTTAGTACCAATGAAAAACTGTTTTTT.

V and J are TRBV7-9 and TRBJ2-1; 8 bases match TRBD1. CDR3 size: 12 residues. Germline CDR1 reads SEHNR; CDR2 reads FQNEAQ (reference sequence). V shed 5 bases, J shed 9 bases, and the junction held 3 bases outside the gene matches. CDR3 nucleotides: TGTGCCAGCAGCCGGACAGGGACTGAGCAGTTCTTC. Its protein product is CASSRTGTEQFF. The full variable domain, in which reference TRBV7-9 and TRBJ2-1 provide the parts outside the CDR3, is DTGVSQNPRHKITKRGQNVTFRCDPISEHNRLYWYRQTLGQGPEFLTYFQNEAQLEKSRLLSDRFSAERPKGSFSTLEIQRTEQGDSAMYLCASSRTGTEQFFGPGTRLTVL.

Only a few counts were recorded for this clone. CDR3 residues: CASSLGGIQPQHF. The CDR3 DNA follows: TGTGCCAGCAGCTTAGGGGGAATCCAGCCCCAGCATTTT. V gene TRBV7-6 combines with J gene TRBJ1-5; D is unclear. The CDR3 is 13 amino acids. Trimming cost V 1 base and J 7 bases, with 8 bases left between them. Germline V gives CDR1 SGHVS, CDR2 FNYEAQ.

V is TRBV11-2 and J is TRBJ1-6; D call uncertain. CDR3 length equals 15 residues. Trimming cost V 1 base and J 3 bases, with 7 bases left between them. CDR1 SGHAT and CDR2 FQNNGV come from the germline V gene. CDR3 in amino acids: CASSLVGNYNSPLHF. The CDR3, as DNA: TGTGCCAGCAGCTTAGTAGGGAACTATAATTCACCCCTCCACTTT.

The chain has TRBV13 and TRBJ1-5; 7 nucleotides agree with TRBD1. Trimming removed 8 bases from V and 7 bases from J; junction bases left unmatched: 8. CDR1 is PRHDT, CDR2 FYEKMQ, per germline (reference sequence). The CDR3 contains 13 residues. The CDR3 DNA follows: TGTGCCAGCGGAGCCGACAGGGTACAGCCCCAGCATTTT. It codes for CASGADRVQPQHF. The variable domain in full, completed from reference TRBV13 and TRBJ1-5, reads AAGVIQSPRHLIKEKRETATLKCYPIPRHDTVYWYQQGPGQDPQFLISFYEKMQSDKGSIPDRFSAQQFSDYHSELNMSSLELGDSALYFCASGADRVQPQHFGDGTRLSIL.

V is TRBV7-9 and J is TRBJ2-5; TRBD1 is a possible D gene (8 bases). Trimming shortened V by 4 bases and J by 2 bases, and 17 bases separated the two germline ends. The length of the CDR3 is 16 residues. Germline CDR1 reads SEHNR; CDR2 reads FQNEAQ (reference sequence). This chain's CDR3 is CASSSAGDRRQETQYF. The CDR3 DNA follows: TGTGCCAGCAGCTCCGCGGGGGACAGGAGACAAGAGACCCAGTACTTC.

A remark on this clone: The likely explanation is a read error, given a far larger clone one base away. The chain links TRBV6-1 to TRBJ2-3; TRBD2 is a possible D gene (6 bases). This CDR3 spans 15 amino acids. Germline V gives CDR1 MNHNS, CDR2 SASEGT. V was trimmed by 3 bases and J by 4 bases, leaving 14 bases between them. CDR3 sequence (DNA): TGTGCCAGCAGTGACGCGGGATTAAGGTCAGATACGCAGTATTTT. Encoded protein: CASSDAGLRSDTQYF.

The chain employs TRBV28 and TRBJ1-2; D is unresolved. V was trimmed by 5 bases and J by 3 bases, leaving 10 bases between them. The CDR3 contains 13 residues. Germline V gene data show CDR1 as MDHEN and CDR2 as SYDVKM. The CDR3 loop reads CASSPRVDYGYTF. The CDR3 region has the DNA TGTGCCAGCAGTCCGCGAGTAGACTATGGCTACACCTTC.

The chain couples TRBV7-8 to TRBJ2-6, with D uncertain. Deletions cut 6 bases from V and 1 base from J, with 10 bases between. The CDR3 has 15 amino acids. Germline CDR1 reads SGHVS; CDR2 reads FQNEAQ. The CDR3 reads CASSQATSGANVLTF. DNA for the CDR3: TGTGCCAGCAGTCAGGCTACGTCTGGGGCCAACGTCCTGACTTTC.

V usage is TRBV6-5 and J usage is TRBJ2-1; 10 bases are shared with TRBD1. V lost 6 bases to trimming and J lost 10 bases; unmatched junction nucleotides: 9. Germline CDR1 is MNHEY and CDR2 is SVGAGI. The CDR3 is 14 residues long. In nucleotides, the CDR3 is TGTGCCAGCAGCTTTACGACAGGGGGCGTCGAGCAGTTCTTC. It encodes CASSFTTGGVEQFF.

This clone was counted only a few times. The chain has TRBV19 and TRBJ1-1, with 7 bases aligning to TRBD1. J was trimmed by 8 bases and V by 5 bases; bases with no gene match: 11. CDR1 and CDR2 (germline): LNHDA, SQIVND (reference sequence). The CDR3 contains 14 residues. CDR3: CASSFSGTAQEAFF. CDR3 coding DNA: TGTGCCAGTAGTTTCTCGGGGACAGCACAAGAAGCTTTCTTT.

The rearrangement links TRBV7-6 to TRBJ2-7; possible D gene TRBD1, 5 bases. Trimming cost V 4 bases and J 3 bases, with 7 bases left between them. The CDR3 is made up of 12 amino acids. The germline V gene encodes CDR1 SGHVS and CDR2 FNYEAQ. The CDR3 bases are TGTGCCAGCAGCTATGACAGCTACGAGCAGTACTTC. Encoded protein: CASSYDSYEQYF.

The rearrangement links TRBV7-9 to TRBJ1-2, with D perhaps TRBD1 (5 bases). The V and J ends lost 1 base and 3 bases respectively, with 12 bases between them. Germline lookup yields CDR1 SEHNR and CDR2 FQNEAQ (reference sequence). The CDR3 contains 15 residues. The CDR3 DNA reads as TGTGCCAGCAGCTTAGTTCGGGGGTCCCACTATGGCTACACCTTC. It translates to CASSLVRGSHYGYTF.

This clone was seen only a few times. The chain employs TRBV11-3 and TRBJ1-6, with a tentative D call TRBD1 (5 bases). CDR1 and CDR2 from the germline V gene are SGHNT and YENEEA. V was trimmed by 5 bases and J by 6 bases, leaving 8 bases between them. The CDR3 spans 13 residues. CDR3 DNA sequence: TGTGCCAGCAGCGACGGGACTAATTCACCCCTCCACTTT. Its protein is CASSDGTNSPLHF.

This clone counts as medium-sized. The chain has TRBV11-2 and TRBJ2-7; D ambiguous. Trimming stripped 5 bases from V and 1 base from J, with 6 bases between. The CDR3 consists of 12 residues. Germline loops: CDR1 SGHAT, CDR2 FQNNGV. The chain's CDR3 is CASSTVSYEQYF. The CDR3 DNA reads as TGTGCCAGCAGCACCGTATCCTACGAGCAGTACTTC.